A selection of T cell receptor beta chains follows, all from one sample in a study of T cells after posttransplantation cyclophosphamide. Assay used: immunoSEQ multiplex PCR; TCRdb lists only in-frame clones, some missing. Observed in the sample are tens of thousands of clones, none of them singletons. Specimen: PBMCs. The receptors come from a woman aged 45-65 years in good health and a related stem cell transplant donor. Each CDR3 is given with its conserved first and last residue. A D gene is named only where the DNA matches it firmly. Not every row has a clone size; where given, it reads once, few, many or a size class.

J gene,clone size,D gene,V gene,CDR3 protein,CDR3 DNA
TRBJ2-5,many,-,TRBV6-5,CASSAKGLNQETQYF,TGTGCCAGCAGTGCGAAAGGACTAAACCAAGAGACCCAGTACTTC
TRBJ1-1,many,TRBD1,TRBV7-2,CASSLQGATTEAFF,TGTGCCAGCAGCTTACAGGGGGCGACCACTGAAGCTTTCTTT
TRBJ2-3,many,TRBD2,TRBV2,CASSSTSGGAVSTDTQYF,TGTGCCAGCAGTTCGACTAGCGGGGGGGCCGTGAGCACAGATACGCAGTATTTT
TRBJ1-2,many,TRBD1,TRBV4-1,CASSHRQGAGGYTF,TGCGCCAGCAGCCACAGACAGGGGGCGGGTGGCTACACCTTC
TRBJ2-7,many,-,TRBV28,CASSFRYEQYF,TGTGCCAGCAGTTTTCGCTACGAGCAGTACTTC
TRBJ2-7,many,TRBD2,TRBV2,CASRPGLAGYEQYF,TGTGCCAGCAGACCGGGACTAGCGGGGTACGAGCAGTACTTC
TRBJ2-7,many,-,TRBV11-2,CASSLGWGPYEQYF,TGTGCCAGCAGCTTAGGGTGGGGCCCCTACGAGCAGTACTTC
TRBJ1-3,many,-,TRBV19,CASETGGSGNTIYF,TGTGCCAGTGAGACAGGCGGCTCTGGAAACACCATATATTTT
TRBJ2-1,-,TRBD1,TRBV5-1,CASNRDRGYNEQFF,TGCGCCAGCAACCGGGACAGGGGCTACAATGAGCAGTTCTTC
TRBJ1-5,many,TRBD1,TRBV5-1,CASSLGGTAEKEPQHF,TGCGCCAGCAGCTTGGGTGGGACAGCGGAGAAGGAGCCCCAGCATTTT